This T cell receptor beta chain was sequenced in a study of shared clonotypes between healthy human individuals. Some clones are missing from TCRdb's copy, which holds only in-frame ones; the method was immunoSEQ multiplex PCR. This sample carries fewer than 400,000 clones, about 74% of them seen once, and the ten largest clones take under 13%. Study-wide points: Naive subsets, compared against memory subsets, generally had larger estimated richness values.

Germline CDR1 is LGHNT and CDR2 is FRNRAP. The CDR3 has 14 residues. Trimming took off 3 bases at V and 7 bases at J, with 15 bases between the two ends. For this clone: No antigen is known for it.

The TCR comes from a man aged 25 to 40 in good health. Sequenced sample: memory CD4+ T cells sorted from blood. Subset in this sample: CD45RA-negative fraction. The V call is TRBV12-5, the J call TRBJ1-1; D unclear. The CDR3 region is CASGLFARTFEAFF. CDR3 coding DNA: TGTGCTAGTGGTTTATTCGCCCGGACTTTTGAAGCTTTCTTT.